The 9 T cell receptor beta chains below were found in one sample sequenced in a study of shared clonotypes between healthy human individuals. Naive CD8 cells were CD45RO-negative, positively selected for CCR7, excluding terminally differentiated effector memory CD45RA+ cells. The table came from immunoSEQ multiplex PCR; TCRdb's copy has only in-frame clones and leaves some out. The sample consists of about 2,200,000 clones, approximately 94% of them appearing once. The sequencing sample was made of naive CD8+ T cells from PBMCs. These receptors all stem from a man between 18 and 29 years old in good health. Some clones in this sample may be carry-over from other donors' samples.

The chain joins TRBV9 to TRBJ2-1; TRBD2 agrees at 7 bases. From germline, CDR1 is SGDLS and CDR2 YYNGEE. CDR3 size: 15 residues. Trimming cost V 0 bases and J 10 bases; bases outside gene matches: 10. CDR3 protein: CASSVVGLLAEEQFF. The CDR3 region has the DNA TGTGCCAGCAGCGTAGTAGGGTTGCTAGCGGAAGAGCAGTTCTTC.

This chain links TRBV28 with TRBJ1-2; no firm D call. CDR1 and CDR2 (germline): MDHEN, SYDVKM. Trimming cost V 5 bases and J 2 bases, with 9 bases left between them. The CDR3 sequence is 13 residues long. This chain's CDR3 is CASSRTDNYGYTF. In DNA, the CDR3 is TGTGCCAGCAGTAGGACGGACAACTATGGCTACACCTTC.

The rearrangement uses TRBV14 and TRBJ2-7, with 7 bases that match TRBD2. The trim removed 1 base at V and 0 bases at J, leaving 6 bases unmatched. Germline CDR1 reads SGHDN; CDR2 reads FVKESK. The CDR3 has 16 amino acids. CDR3 coding DNA: TGTGCCAGCAGCCAAGGGCTGCTAGCGGACTCCTACGAGCAGTACTTC. Amino acids: CASSQGLLADSYEQYF.

CDR3 sequence (DNA): TGTGCCAGCAGTTACTGGGGACTAGCGGGATACGAGCAGTACTTC. This codes for CASSYWGLAGYEQYF. V is TRBV6-6 and J is TRBJ2-7; TRBD2 agrees at 13 bases. Germline V gene lookup returns CDR1 MNHNY and CDR2 SVGAGI (reference sequence). The CDR3 runs to 15 residues. V trimming: 1 base; J trimming: 4 bases; junction bases outside the gene matches: 1.

V gene TRBV19 combines with J gene TRBJ2-1; possible D gene TRBD2, 6 bases. Trimming took 5 bases from V and 0 from J, leaving 14 bases between them. This CDR3 is built from 16 residues. The germline V gene has CDR1 LNHDA and CDR2 SQIVND (reference sequence). The CDR3 loop is CASSSGTGSSYNEQFF. The CDR3 coding sequence is TGTGCCAGTAGTTCCGGGACTGGGAGCTCCTACAATGAGCAGTTCTTC.

The genes are TRBV7-8 and TRBJ2-7, with 9 bases aligning to TRBD2. Unmatched junction bases numbered 5, after V lost 8 bases and J lost 0 bases. Per germline, CDR1 SGHVS and CDR2 FQNEAQ. The CDR3 length is 14 residues. CDR3 DNA: TGTGCCAGCGTCGCTAGCGGGATCTCCTACGAGCAGTACTTC. Translating it yields CASVASGISYEQYF.

The chain has TRBV5-1 and TRBJ2-2; D perhaps matches TRBD1 (5 bases). The CDR3 spans 15 residues. Germline V lookup: CDR1 SGHRS, CDR2 YFSETQ. V lost 1 base, J lost 3 bases, and 10 bases lay in between. This chain's CDR3 is CASSLYQGDTGELFF. CDR3 in DNA: TGCGCCAGCAGCTTGTATCAGGGCGACACCGGGGAGCTGTTTTTT.

CDR3 sequence: CSARQDGTIYF. The CDR3 bases are TGCAGCGCCCGACAGGACGGCACCATATATTTT. The chain uses TRBV29-1 and TRBJ1-3, with D tentatively TRBD1 (6 bases). The germline V and J ends were trimmed by 7 bases and 9 bases, with 13 bases remaining between them. In germline, CDR1 is SQVTM, CDR2 ANQGSEA. This CDR3 has 11 residues. The entire variable domain, with the rest obtained from reference TRBV29-1 and TRBJ1-3, is as follows: SAVISQKPSRDICQRGTSLTIQCQVDSQVTMMFWYRQQPGQSLTLIATANQGSEATYESGFVIDKFPISRPNLTFSTLTVSNMSPEDSSIYLCSARQDGTIYFGEGSWLTVV.

The gene calls are TRBV14 and TRBJ1-2; D is possibly TRBD1 (5 bases). CDR1 is SGHDN, CDR2 FVKESK, per germline. This CDR3 is built from 13 residues. Trimming stripped 4 bases from V and 2 bases from J, with 8 bases between. The CDR3 DNA sequence: TGTGCCAGCAGCCCAACAGGAAACTATGGCTACACCTTC. It is translated as CASSPTGNYGYTF.